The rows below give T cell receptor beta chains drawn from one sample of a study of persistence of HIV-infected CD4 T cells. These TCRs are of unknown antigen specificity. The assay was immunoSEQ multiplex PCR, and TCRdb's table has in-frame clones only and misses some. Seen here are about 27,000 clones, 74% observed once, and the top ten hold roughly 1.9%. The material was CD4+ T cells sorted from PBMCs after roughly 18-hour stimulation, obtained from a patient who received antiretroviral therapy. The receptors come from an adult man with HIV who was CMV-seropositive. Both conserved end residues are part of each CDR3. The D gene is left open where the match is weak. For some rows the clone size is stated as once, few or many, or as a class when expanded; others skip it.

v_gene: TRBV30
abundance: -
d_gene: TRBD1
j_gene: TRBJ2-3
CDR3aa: CAWSARDREPTDTQYF
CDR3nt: TGTGCCTGGAGTGCCCGGGACAGGGAACCCACAGATACGCAGTATTTT

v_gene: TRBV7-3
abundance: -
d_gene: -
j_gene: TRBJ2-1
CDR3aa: CASSLNAGQLNEQFF
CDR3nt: TGTGCCAGCAGCTTAAACGCGGGACAGCTCAATGAGCAGTTCTTC

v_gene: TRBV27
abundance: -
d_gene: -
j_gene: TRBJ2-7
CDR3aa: CASSFYMGEQYF
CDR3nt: TGTGCCAGCAGTTTCTACATGGGCGAGCAGTACTTC

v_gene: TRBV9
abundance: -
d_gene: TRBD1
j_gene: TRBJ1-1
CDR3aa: CASSPGQGAPGTEAFF
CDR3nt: TGTGCCAGCAGCCCTGGACAGGGGGCGCCGGGCACTGAAGCTTTCTTT

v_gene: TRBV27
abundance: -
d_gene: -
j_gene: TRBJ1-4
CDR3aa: CASSFAAENEKLFF
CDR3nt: TGTGCCAGCAGTTTCGCAGCGGAGAATGAAAAACTGTTTTTT

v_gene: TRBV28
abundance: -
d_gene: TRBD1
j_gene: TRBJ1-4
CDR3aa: CASGQGKEKLFF
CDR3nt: TGTGCCAGCGGACAGGGTAAAGAAAAACTGTTTTTT

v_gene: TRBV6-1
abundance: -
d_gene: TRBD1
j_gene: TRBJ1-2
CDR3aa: CASSVSGGRKNYGYTF
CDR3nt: TGTGCCAGCAGTGTATCAGGGGGAAGGAAAAACTATGGCTACACCTTC

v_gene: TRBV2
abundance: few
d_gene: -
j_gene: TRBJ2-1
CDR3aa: CASRFSRTLGNEQFF
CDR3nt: TGTGCCAGCAGGTTTTCCCGGACCCTGGGCAATGAGCAGTTCTTC

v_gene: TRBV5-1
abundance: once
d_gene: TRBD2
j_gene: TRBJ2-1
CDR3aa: CASSTQRGVVNEQFF
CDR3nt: TGCGCCAGCAGCACCCAGCGGGGTGTAGTAAATGAGCAGTTCTTC

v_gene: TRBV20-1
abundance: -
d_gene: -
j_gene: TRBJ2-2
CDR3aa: CSASLQMNTGELFF
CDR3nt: TGCAGTGCTAGTCTCCAGATGAACACCGGGGAGCTGTTTTTT

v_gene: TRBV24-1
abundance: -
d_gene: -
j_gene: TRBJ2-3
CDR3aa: CATSPPLDTDTQYF
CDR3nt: TGTGCCACCAGTCCCCCTCTTGACACAGATACGCAGTATTTT

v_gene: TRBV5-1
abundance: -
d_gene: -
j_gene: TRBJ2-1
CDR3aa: CASSLPPNKNEQFF
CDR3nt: TGCGCCAGCAGCCTCCCTCCCAACAAGAATGAGCAGTTCTTC

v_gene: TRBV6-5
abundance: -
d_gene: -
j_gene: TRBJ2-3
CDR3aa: CALGTSGTDTQYF
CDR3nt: TGTGCCCTCGGGACATCGGGCACAGATACGCAGTATTTT

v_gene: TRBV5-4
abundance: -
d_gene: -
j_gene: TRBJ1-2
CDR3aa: CASSLTTGRGYGYTF
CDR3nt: TGTGCCAGCAGCTTGACGACAGGCCGGGGCTATGGCTACACCTTC

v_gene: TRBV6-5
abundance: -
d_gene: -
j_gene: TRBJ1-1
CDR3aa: CASTPRGYAEAFF
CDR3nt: TGTGCCAGCACTCCTAGGGGTTACGCTGAAGCTTTCTTT

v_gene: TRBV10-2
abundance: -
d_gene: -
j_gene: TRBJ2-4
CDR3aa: CASRAGTTIHPKNIQYF
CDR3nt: TGCGCCAGCAGAGCCGGGACCACAATCCATCCCAAAAACATTCAGTACTTC

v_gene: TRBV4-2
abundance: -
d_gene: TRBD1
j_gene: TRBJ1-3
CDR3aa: CASSQDGTLTGAGNTIYF
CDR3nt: TGTGCCAGCAGCCAGGATGGGACCTTGACAGGGGCGGGAAACACCATATATTTT

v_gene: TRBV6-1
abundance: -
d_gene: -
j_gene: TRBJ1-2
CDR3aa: CASSEGGTGANYGYTF
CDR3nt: TGTGCCAGCAGTGAAGGAGGAACAGGAGCTAACTATGGCTACACCTTC

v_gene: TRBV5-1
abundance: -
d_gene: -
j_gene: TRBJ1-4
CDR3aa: CASSLGTREGEKLFF
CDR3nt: TGCGCCAGCAGCTTGGGGACCAGGGAGGGTGAAAAACTGTTTTTT

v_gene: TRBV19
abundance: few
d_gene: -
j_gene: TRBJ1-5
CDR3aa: CASTVGDQPQHF
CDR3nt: TGTGCCAGTACAGTGGGCGATCAGCCCCAGCATTTT

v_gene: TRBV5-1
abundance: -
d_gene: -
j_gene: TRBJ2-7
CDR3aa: CASSTYEEQYF
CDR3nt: TGCGCCAGCAGCACCTACGAGGAGCAGTACTTC

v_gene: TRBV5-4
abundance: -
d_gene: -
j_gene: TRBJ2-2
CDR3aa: CASSLVGLTDTGELFF
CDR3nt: TGTGCCAGCAGCTTGGTAGGCCTAACCGACACCGGGGAGCTGTTTTTT

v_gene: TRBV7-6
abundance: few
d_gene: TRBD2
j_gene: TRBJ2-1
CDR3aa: CASSLGRGGYNEQFF
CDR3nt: TGTGCCAGCAGCTTAGGGCGGGGGGGTTACAATGAGCAGTTCTTC

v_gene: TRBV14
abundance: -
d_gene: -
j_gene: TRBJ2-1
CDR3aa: CASSPPWGPTSENEQFF
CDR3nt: TGTGCCAGCAGCCCCCCTTGGGGGCCGACCTCTGAGAATGAGCAGTTCTTC

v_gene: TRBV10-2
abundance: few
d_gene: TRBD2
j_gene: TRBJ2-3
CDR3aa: CASSGDYTDTQYF
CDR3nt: TGCGCCAGCAGTGGGGACTATACAGATACGCAGTATTTT

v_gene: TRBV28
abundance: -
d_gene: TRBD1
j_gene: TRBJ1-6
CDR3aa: CASTKGGAGSYNSPLHF
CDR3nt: TGTGCCAGTACAAAAGGGGGCGCCGGCTCCTATAATTCACCCCTCCACTTT

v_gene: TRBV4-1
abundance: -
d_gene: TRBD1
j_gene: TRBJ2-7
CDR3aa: CASSQEGSGTGSFYEQYF
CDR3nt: TGCGCCAGCAGCCAAGAAGGTTCCGGGACAGGGTCGTTCTACGAGCAGTACTTC

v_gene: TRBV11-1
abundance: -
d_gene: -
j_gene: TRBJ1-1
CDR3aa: CASSLAGAKAEAFF
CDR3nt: TGTGCCAGCAGCTTAGCAGGGGCGAAGGCTGAAGCTTTCTTT

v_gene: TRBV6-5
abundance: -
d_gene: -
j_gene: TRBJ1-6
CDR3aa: CASSYSRGIYNSPLHF
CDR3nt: TGTGCCAGCAGTTACTCGAGGGGAATATATAATTCACCCCTCCACTTT

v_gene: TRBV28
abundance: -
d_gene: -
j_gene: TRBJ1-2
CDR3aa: CASSYSGGWGRGYTF
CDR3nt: TGTGCCAGCAGTTACTCGGGAGGCTGGGGCAGAGGCTACACCTTC

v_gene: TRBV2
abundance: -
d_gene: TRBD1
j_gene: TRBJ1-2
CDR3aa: CASSWRDRAVGYTF
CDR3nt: TGTGCCAGCAGTTGGAGGGACAGGGCCGTGGGCTACACCTTC

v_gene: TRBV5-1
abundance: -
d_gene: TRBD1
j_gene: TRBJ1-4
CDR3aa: CASSQEQGAGEKLFF
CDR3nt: TGCGCCAGCAGCCAAGAACAGGGGGCGGGTGAAAAACTGTTTTTT

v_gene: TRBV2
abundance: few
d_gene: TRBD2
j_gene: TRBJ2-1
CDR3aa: CASSVLAGTYNEQFF
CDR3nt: TGTGCCAGCAGTGTACTAGCGGGGACCTACAATGAGCAGTTCTTC

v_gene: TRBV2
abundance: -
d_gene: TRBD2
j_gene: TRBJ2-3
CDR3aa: CASSPSGRTDTQYF
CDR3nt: TGTGCCAGCAGCCCTAGCGGACGCACAGATACGCAGTATTTT

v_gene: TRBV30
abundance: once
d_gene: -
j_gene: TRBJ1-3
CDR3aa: CAWSRDTRNTIYF
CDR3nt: TGTGCCTGGAGTCGGGACACGAGAAACACCATATATTTT

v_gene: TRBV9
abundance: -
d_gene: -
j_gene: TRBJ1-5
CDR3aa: CASGGHSNQPQHF
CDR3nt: TGTGCCAGCGGGGGCCATAGCAATCAGCCCCAGCATTTT

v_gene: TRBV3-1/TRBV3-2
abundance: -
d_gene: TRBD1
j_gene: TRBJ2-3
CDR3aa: CASSHGQGADTQYF
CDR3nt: TGTGCCAGCAGCCATGGACAGGGGGCAGATACGCAGTATTTT

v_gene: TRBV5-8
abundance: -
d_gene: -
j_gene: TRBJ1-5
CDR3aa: CASSFRDQPQHF
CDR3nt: TGTGCCAGCAGCTTTCGGGATCAGCCCCAGCATTTT

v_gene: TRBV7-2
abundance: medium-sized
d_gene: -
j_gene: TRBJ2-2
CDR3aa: CASSLEVGAAGELFF
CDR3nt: TGTGCCAGCAGCTTAGAGGTGGGGGCGGCCGGGGAGCTGTTTTTT

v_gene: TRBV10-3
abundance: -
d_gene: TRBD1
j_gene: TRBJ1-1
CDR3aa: CAIRTGGGNTEAFF
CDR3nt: TGTGCCATCCGGACAGGGGGGGGAAACACTGAAGCTTTCTTT

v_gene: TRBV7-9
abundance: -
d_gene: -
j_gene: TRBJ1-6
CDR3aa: CASSLSTQTGDNSPLHF
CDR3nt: TGTGCCAGCAGCTTAAGTACCCAGACAGGCGATAATTCACCCCTCCACTTT

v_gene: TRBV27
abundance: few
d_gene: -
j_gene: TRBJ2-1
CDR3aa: CASSLRDRGTEQFF
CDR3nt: TGTGCCAGCAGTTTACGCGATAGAGGGACTGAGCAGTTCTTC

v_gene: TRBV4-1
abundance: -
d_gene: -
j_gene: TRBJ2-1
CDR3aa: CASSQDPSYNEQFF
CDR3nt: TGCGCCAGCAGCCAAGATCCGTCTTACAATGAGCAGTTCTTC

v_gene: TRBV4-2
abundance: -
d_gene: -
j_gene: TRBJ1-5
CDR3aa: CASSQDLGSSNQPQHF
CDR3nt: TGTGCCAGCAGCCAAGATTTAGGCTCCTCTAATCAGCCCCAGCATTTT

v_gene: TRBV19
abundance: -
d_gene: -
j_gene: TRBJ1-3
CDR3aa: CASRPGRDSGNTIYF
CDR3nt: TGTGCCAGTAGGCCCGGACGGGACTCTGGAAACACCATATATTTT

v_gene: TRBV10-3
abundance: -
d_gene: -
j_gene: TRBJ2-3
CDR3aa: CAISDTEDTQYF
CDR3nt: TGTGCCATCAGTGATACCGAGGATACGCAGTATTTT

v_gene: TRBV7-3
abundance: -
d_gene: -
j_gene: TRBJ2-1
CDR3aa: CASSLRQHNEQFF
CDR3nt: TGTGCCAGCAGCCTAAGACAGCACAATGAGCAGTTCTTC

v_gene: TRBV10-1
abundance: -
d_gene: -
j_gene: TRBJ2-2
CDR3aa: CASSEEGLNTGELFF
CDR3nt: TGCGCCAGCAGTGAGGAGGGCCTTAACACCGGGGAGCTGTTTTTT

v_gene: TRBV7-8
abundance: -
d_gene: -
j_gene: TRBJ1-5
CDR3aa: CASSLIGGINQPQHF
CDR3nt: TGTGCCAGCAGCTTAATTGGGGGGATCAATCAGCCCCAGCATTTT

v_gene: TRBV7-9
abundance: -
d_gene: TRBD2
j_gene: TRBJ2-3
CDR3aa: CASSPTSGGGDTQYF
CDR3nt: TGTGCCAGCAGCCCGACTAGCGGGGGCGGGGATACGCAGTATTTT

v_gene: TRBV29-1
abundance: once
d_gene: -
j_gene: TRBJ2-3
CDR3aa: CSVRSTDTQYF
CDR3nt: TGCAGCGTTCGGAGCACAGATACGCAGTATTTT